Presented here are 7 T cell receptor beta chains from one specimen sequenced in a study of T cell changes during pregnancy in multiple sclerosis. Only in-frame clones appear in the TCRdb table, and some are missing; sequencing was by immunoSEQ multiplex PCR. The sample carries roughly 89,000 clones, approximately 92% recorded once. Material: peripheral blood, obtained in the first trimester of pregnancy. Every receptor here comes from a female donor with multiple sclerosis, enrolled in a pregnancy study.

The genes are TRBV19 and TRBJ1-5, with D possibly being TRBD1 (5 bases). The V end was cut by 8 bases, the J end by 3 bases, with 17 bases between. The CDR3 runs to 15 residues. Germline V gives CDR1 LNHDA, CDR2 SQIVND (reference sequence). This CDR3 is CASAGSGDLNQPQHF. DNA for the CDR3: TGTGCCAGTGCGGGGTCTGGGGACCTCAATCAGCCCCAGCATTTT.

The chain employs TRBV27 and TRBJ1-6, with D possibly being TRBD1 (6 bases). CDR1 is MNHEY, CDR2 SMNVEV, per germline (reference sequence). The V gene lost 3 bases and the J gene lost 0 bases, with 21 bases spanning the gap. This CDR3 has 20 residues. The CDR3 protein is CASSFSPPTGGSSYNSPLHF. Here the CDR3 DNA reads TGTGCCAGCAGTTTTTCTCCCCCGACAGGAGGCAGCTCCTATAATTCACCCCTCCACTTT.

The genes are TRBV7-9 and TRBJ1-2, with 11 bases that match TRBD1. Trimming removed 5 bases from V and 3 bases from J; junction bases left unmatched: 8. This CDR3 is 16 amino acids long. Germline values: CDR1 SEHNR, CDR2 FQNEAQ (reference sequence). DNA of the CDR3: TGTGCCAGCAGCCACCCGGGACAGGGGGATGACTATGGCTACACCTTC. Amino acids: CASSHPGQGDDYGYTF. Complete variable domain (other parts from reference TRBV7-9 and TRBJ1-2): DTGVSQNPRHKITKRGQNVTFRCDPISEHNRLYWYRQTLGQGPEFLTYFQNEAQLEKSRLLSDRFSAERPKGSFSTLEIQRTEQGDSAMYLCASSHPGQGDDYGYTFGSGTRLTVV.

The chain links TRBV2 to TRBJ1-5, with TRBD1 as a possible D gene (5 bases). The CDR3 is 12 residues long. CDR1 is SNHLY and CDR2 is FYNNEI in the germline V gene. The V end was cut by 0 bases, the J end by 11 bases, with 8 bases between. The CDR3 sequence is CASSEAAGTQHF. In nucleotides, the CDR3 is TGTGCCAGCAGTGAAGCGGCAGGGACCCAGCATTTT.

This clone appeared once. V gene TRBV7-6 combines with J gene TRBJ2-5; 13 nucleotides agree with TRBD2. This CDR3 spans 16 amino acids. Trimming removed 5 bases from V and 5 bases from J; junction bases left unmatched: 8. The germline V gene encodes CDR1 SGHVS and CDR2 FNYEAQ. The CDR3 nucleotides are TGTGCCAGCAGCGGAAGACTAGCGGGGGGAAAGGAGACCCAGTACTTC. Encoded protein: CASSGRLAGGKETQYF.

V gene TRBV9 combines with J gene TRBJ1-3; D is uncertain. The CDR3 loop spans 17 amino acids. The V end lost 0 bases, the J end lost 0 bases, and 13 bases lay between the germline ends. Germline V lookup: CDR1 SGDLS, CDR2 YYNGEE. CDR3 sequence reads: CASSVAPSVRSGNTIYF. CDR3 DNA: TGTGCCAGCAGCGTAGCTCCATCAGTCCGCTCTGGAAACACCATATATTTT.

This clone was picked up one time. The chain recombines TRBV27 with TRBJ2-7; D remains unclear. The CDR3 is 13 residues long. From germline, CDR1 is MNHEY and CDR2 SMNVEV (reference sequence). The ends were cut back, 5 bases at V and 0 bases at J, with 8 bases in the middle. The CDR3 DNA is TGTGCCAGCAGTCGAGGATTCTCCTACGAGCAGTACTTC. This encodes CASSRGFSYEQYF.